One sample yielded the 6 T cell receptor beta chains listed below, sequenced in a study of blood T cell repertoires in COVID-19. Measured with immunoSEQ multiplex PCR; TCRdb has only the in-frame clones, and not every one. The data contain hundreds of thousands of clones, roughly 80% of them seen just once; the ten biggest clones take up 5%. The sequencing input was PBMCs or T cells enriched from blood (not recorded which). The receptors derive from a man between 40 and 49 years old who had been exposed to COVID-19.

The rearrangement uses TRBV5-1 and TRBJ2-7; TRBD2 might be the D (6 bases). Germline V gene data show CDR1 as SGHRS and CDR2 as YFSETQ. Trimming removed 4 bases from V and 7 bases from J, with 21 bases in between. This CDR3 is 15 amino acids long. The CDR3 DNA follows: TGCGCCAGCAGCCGGGGGATGGACTCCCTTAGTGAGCAGTACTTC. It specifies CASSRGMDSLSEQYF.

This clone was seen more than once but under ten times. The CDR3 region has the DNA TGCAGCGTTGAGGAGGGGGCAGGTGGCTACACCTTC. Translation: CSVEEGAGGYTF. The V gene is TRBV29-1, the J gene TRBJ1-2; 7 bases map to TRBD1. With 3 bases clipped from V and 7 bases from J, the junction kept 5 bases outside the gene matches. The CDR3 runs 12 residues. Per germline, CDR1 SQVTM and CDR2 ANQGSEA.

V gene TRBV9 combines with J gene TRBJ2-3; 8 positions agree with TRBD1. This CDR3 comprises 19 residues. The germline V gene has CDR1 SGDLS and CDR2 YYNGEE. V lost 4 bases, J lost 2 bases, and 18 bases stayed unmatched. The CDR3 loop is CASSPGDRDRMPITDTQYF. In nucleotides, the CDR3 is TGTGCCAGCAGCCCGGGGGACCGGGACAGGATGCCGATCACAGATACGCAGTATTTT.

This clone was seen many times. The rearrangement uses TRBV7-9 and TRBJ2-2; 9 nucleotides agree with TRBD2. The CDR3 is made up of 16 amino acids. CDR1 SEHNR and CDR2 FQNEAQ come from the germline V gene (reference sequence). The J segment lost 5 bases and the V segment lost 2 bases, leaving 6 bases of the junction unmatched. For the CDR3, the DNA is TGTGCCAGCAGCTTATATCTAGCGGGATGGACCGGGGAGCTGTTTTTT. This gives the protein CASSLYLAGWTGELFF.

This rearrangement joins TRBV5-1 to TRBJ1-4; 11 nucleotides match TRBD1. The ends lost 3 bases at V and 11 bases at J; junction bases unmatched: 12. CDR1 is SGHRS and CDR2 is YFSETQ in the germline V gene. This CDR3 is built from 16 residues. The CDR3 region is CASSWTPGQGGSKLFF. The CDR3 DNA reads TGCGCCAGCAGCTGGACGCCGGGACAGGGGGGTAGTAAACTGTTTTTT. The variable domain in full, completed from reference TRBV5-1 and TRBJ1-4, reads KAGVTQTPRYLIKTRGQQVTLSCSPISGHRSVSWYQQTPGQGLQFLFEYFSETQRNKGNFPGRFSGRQFSNSRSEMNVSTLELGDSALYLCASSWTPGQGGSKLFFGSGTQLSVL.

The DNA for the CDR3 is TGTGCAAGTCGCTATACTAGCGACTCCTACGAGCAGTACTTC. Translating gives CASRYTSDSYEQYF. The V and J genes are TRBV12-2 and TRBJ2-7; TRBD2, as called in the table, went unchecked against the DNA. TRBV12-2 is noted as a pseudogene. The CDR3 is made up of 14 amino acids.